A single sample gave rise to the 14 T cell receptor beta chains below, sequenced in a study of blood T cells in healthy people across ages. Primed by a sample-barcoded 5' primer and a J-beta primer mix, a second PCR proceeded for 7 to 11 cycles. TCRdb itself ran the 5' RACE reads through MiXCR, one entry per CDR3 protein. This sample has 750,000 to 950,000 distinct CDR3 sequences; 50% to 65% occur once, and the top ten carry approximately 40%. The specimen sequenced was blood. These receptors all come from a man older than 75 in good health.

Here the CDR3 DNA reads TGCGCCAGCAGCCAGGGACAGACGGAGACCCAGTACTTC. Its protein product is CASSQGQTETQYF. The chain carries TRBV5-1 and TRBJ2-5, with 7 bases matching TRBD1. Losses at the gene ends were 4 bases for V and 5 bases for J; bases not matched to a gene: 5. CDR1 SGHRS and CDR2 YFSETQ come from the germline V gene. This CDR3 region has 13 residues.

The rearrangement uses TRBV6-1 and TRBJ2-1; D may be TRBD2 (6 bases). Trimming left V 1 base short and J 12 bases short, with 22 bases between. CDR1 and CDR2 (germline): MNHNS, SASEGT. The CDR3 contains 16 residues. The CDR3 DNA reads as TGTGCCAGCAGTGAAGGGGACTCCCGAGGGATTTGCGGGCAGTTCTTC. Its translation: CASSEGDSRGICGQFF.

The chain has TRBV29-1 and TRBJ2-3, with 7 bases aligning to TRBD1. This CDR3 spans 14 amino acids. The germline V gene has CDR1 SQVTM and CDR2 ANQGSEA. V lost 7 bases and J lost 2; bases outside the gene matches: 9. The CDR3 sequence: CSGVEGTVTDTQYF. The CDR3 DNA is TGCAGCGGAGTTGAGGGGACAGTCACAGATACGCAGTATTTT.

The chain is built from TRBV28 and TRBJ2-7; D uncertain. CDR3 length: 13 amino acids. V lost 5 bases and J lost 0, with 8 bases in between. The germline gives CDR1 MDHEN, CDR2 SYDVKM. The CDR3 loop reads CASSTTLSYEQYF. The CDR3 region has the DNA TGTGCCAGCAGTACCACACTCTCCTACGAGCAGTACTTC.

The rearrangement links TRBV10-3 to TRBJ2-1; TRBD2 matches at 10 bases. Trimming took 10 bases from V and 9 from J; bases not matched to a gene: 15. Germline CDR1 and CDR2: ENHRY and SYGVKD. This CDR3 is built from 15 residues. As DNA, the CDR3 is TGTGCCACCCACCCTAGCGGGAGCGGGGATGGTGAGCAGTTCTTC. Its protein is CATHPSGSGDGEQFF.

The CDR3 sequence: CASSGDRAGANVLTF. CDR3 bases: TGTGCCAGCAGCGGCGACAGGGCTGGGGCCAACGTCCTGACTTTC. The V call is TRBV7-2, the J call TRBJ2-6; TRBD1 aligns across 7 bases. The ends lost 5 bases at V and 2 bases at J; junction bases unmatched: 3. Germline V CDR1 and CDR2: SGHTA, FQGNSA. This CDR3 has 15 amino acids.

This clonotype was observed a few times. V is TRBV3-1 and J is TRBJ2-4; D might be TRBD2 (5 bases). With 0 bases removed from V and 13 bases from J, the gap between germline ends came to 19 bases. This CDR3 has 15 amino acids. Germline lookup yields CDR1 LGHDT and CDR2 YNNKEL (reference sequence). Written as DNA, the CDR3 is TGTGCCAGCAGCCAAGAAATGGCCTCTCTCGGGGAGCAGTACTTC. Translating gives CASSQEMASLGEQYF.

V and J are TRBV3-1 and TRBJ2-7, with TRBD2 as a possible D gene (5 bases). The germline V gene encodes CDR1 LGHDT and CDR2 YNNKEL (reference sequence). The CDR3 is 14 residues long. V lost 4 bases and J lost 1, with 11 bases in between. DNA for the CDR3: TGTGCCAGCAGCCGAGGAGCGGAATCCTACGAGCAGTACTTC. Its translation: CASSRGAESYEQYF.

The rearrangement links TRBV29-1 to TRBJ2-1, with 8 bases that match TRBD2. The CDR3 runs to 15 residues. V shed 6 bases, J shed 3 bases, and the junction held 10 bases outside the gene matches. Per germline, CDR1 SQVTM and CDR2 ANQGSEA. For the CDR3, the DNA is TGCAGCGTCACAGCGGGAGACCTTCTCTACAATGAGCAGTTCTTC. Residues: CSVTAGDLLYNEQFF.

This clonotype was recorded once. The rearrangement links TRBV7-2 to TRBJ2-7; D gene uncertain. The CDR3 covers 16 residues. From germline, CDR1 is SGHTA and CDR2 FQGNSA. Between the trimmed V and J ends, which lost 1 base and 4 bases, there was a span of 17 bases. CDR3 sequence reads: CASSLGTGVTLYEQYF. The CDR3 DNA is TGTGCCAGCAGCTTAGGAACTGGGGTTACCCTTTACGAGCAGTACTTC. Drawing the rest from reference TRBV7-2 and TRBJ2-7, the complete variable domain is GAGVSQSPSNKVTEKGKDVELRCDPISGHTALYWYRQSLGQGLEFLIYFQGNSAPDKSGLPSDRFSAERTGGSVSTLTIQRTQQEDSAVYLCASSLGTGVTLYEQYFGPGTRLTVT.

The chain has TRBV20-1 and TRBJ1-6; no clear D. From germline, CDR1 is DFQATT and CDR2 SNEGSKA (reference sequence). V lost 0 bases and J lost 0, with 12 bases in between. CDR3 length: 17 residues. CDR3 region: CSARDRQISSYNSPLHF. CDR3 nucleotides: TGCAGTGCTAGAGATCGGCAGATTAGCTCCTATAATTCACCCCTCCACTTT.

Worth noting for this clonotype: As the CDR3 is not closed by the conserved phenylalanine or tryptophan, this likely results from a read error. The chain is built from TRBV9 and TRBJ2-4; TRBD2 agrees at 9 bases. The DNA end favors TRBJ2-5, so the J call may be wrong. The CDR3 is 16 amino acids. CDR1 is SGDLS and CDR2 is YYNGEE in the germline V gene. CDR3: CASSEGSLAGWETQYC. The DNA of the CDR3 is TGTGCCAGCTCCGAAGGGAGTCTAGCGGGATGGGAGACCCAGTACTGC.

The chain has TRBV20-1 and TRBJ1-1; D not resolved. V was pared by 0 bases and J by 5 bases, with 13 bases between. Germline V gene data show CDR1 as DFQATT and CDR2 as SNEGSKA (reference sequence). This CDR3 contains 14 residues. The CDR3 sequence is CSARDNRRGTEAFF. The DNA for the CDR3 is TGCAGTGCTAGAGATAACCGCAGAGGAACTGAAGCTTTCTTT.

This clonotype has only a few counts. The V call is TRBV4-1, the J call TRBJ2-7; D might be TRBD1 (5 bases). Germline V CDR1 and CDR2: MGHRA, YSYEKL. This CDR3 spans 15 amino acids. The V and J ends lost 2 bases and 3 bases respectively, with 14 bases between them. Written as DNA, the CDR3 is TGCGCCAGCAGCCAATCTAGGGGCAGGAACTACGAGCAGTACTTC. Amino acid sequence: CASSQSRGRNYEQYF.